The 17 T cell receptor beta chains below all came from one sample that was sequenced in a study of shared clonotypes between healthy human individuals. Sequencing used immunoSEQ multiplex PCR; TCRdb keeps in-frame clones, though not all of them. The sample contains more than 2 million clones, approximately 94% of which appear only once. Sequenced input: naive CD4+ T cells sorted from blood. The subset was: CD45RA+ positively selected. These receptors all come from a man younger than 35 in good health.

V and J are TRBV19 and TRBJ2-2; D gene uncertain. The germline V gene has CDR1 LNHDA and CDR2 SQIVND (reference sequence). The V end was cut by 8 bases, the J end by 3 bases, with 7 bases between. The CDR3 spans 12 residues. CDR3 nucleotide sequence: TGTGCCAGTCGCGGTTACACCGGGGAGCTGTTTTTT. Its translation is CASRGYTGELFF.

The chain employs TRBV5-4 and TRBJ1-6; unclear D gene. Trimming removed 4 bases at V and 6 bases at J, with 14 bases between. The germline V gene has CDR1 SGHNT and CDR2 YYREEE (reference sequence). The CDR3 runs to 15 residues. For the CDR3, the DNA is TGTGCCAGCAGCCCCGGGCAGGCCCTTAATTCACCCCTCCACTTT. Protein product: CASSPGQALNSPLHF.

The chain combines TRBV5-1 with TRBJ2-1; 10 bases align to TRBD2. The CDR3 covers 19 residues. The J segment lost 7 bases and the V segment lost 0 bases, leaving 16 bases of the junction unmatched. The germline CDR1 and CDR2 sequences are SGHRS and YFSETQ. CDR3: CASSLAAASGGHQRNEQFF. The CDR3 nucleotides are TGCGCCAGCAGCTTGGCCGCGGCTAGCGGGGGCCACCAGAGGAATGAGCAGTTCTTC.

This clone was seen a single time. This CDR3 is CASSSNRGGGYGYTF. CDR3 DNA sequence: TGTGCCAGCAGTTCGAACAGGGGAGGCGGCTATGGCTACACCTTC. The chain couples TRBV27 to TRBJ1-2, with TRBD1 matching 7 bases. Trimming cost V 4 bases and J 4 bases; bases outside gene matches: 9. The germline V gene has CDR1 MNHEY and CDR2 SMNVEV (reference sequence). The length of the CDR3 is 15 residues.

The V gene is TRBV19, the J gene TRBJ2-5, with 11 nucleotides matching TRBD1. V was clipped by 3 bases and J by 5 bases; unmatched bases: 5. The CDR3 loop spans 15 amino acids. Germline V gives CDR1 LNHDA, CDR2 SQIVND (reference sequence). The CDR3 bases are TGTGCCAGTAGTATGTTGGACAGGGGGCTGGAGACCCAGTACTTC. It yields the protein CASSMLDRGLETQYF.

In this sample, this clone turned up once. The genes are TRBV5-4 and TRBJ2-7, with 8 positions matching TRBD1. V lost 5 bases to trimming and J lost 2 bases; unmatched junction nucleotides: 9. Looked up from germline, CDR1 is SGHNT and CDR2 is YYREEE (reference sequence). The CDR3 totals 15 residues. The CDR3 DNA reads as TGTGCCAGCAGTTATCAGGGGGCTTCGACCTACGAGCAGTACTTC. Protein: CASSYQGASTYEQYF. Full variable domain (rest looked up from reference TRBV5-4 and TRBJ2-7): ETGVTQSPTHLIKTRGQQVTLRCSSQSGHNTVSWYQQALGQGPQFIFQYYREEENGRGNFPPRFSGLQFPNYSSELNVNALELDDSALYLCASSYQGASTYEQYFGPGTRLTVT.

The rearrangement links TRBV7-2 to TRBJ1-5; a possible D gene is TRBD1 (5 bases). Germline CDR1 and CDR2: SGHTA and FQGNSA. There are 16 residues in the CDR3. The germline V and J ends were trimmed by 2 bases and 1 base, with 12 bases remaining between them. CDR3 coding DNA: TGTGCCAGCAGCTTAAGTACAGGATGGAGCAATCAGCCCCAGCATTTT. It specifies CASSLSTGWSNQPQHF.

V gene TRBV2 combines with J gene TRBJ1-6, with D possibly TRBD1 on 6 matching bases. Germline V gives CDR1 SNHLY, CDR2 FYNNEI. Trimming took 5 bases from V and 10 from J, leaving 18 bases between them. The CDR3 length is 15 residues. CDR3 loop: CASSPEGGAGSPLHF. For the CDR3, the DNA is TGTGCCAGCAGTCCAGAGGGGGGGGCGGGGTCACCCCTCCACTTT.

J is TRBJ2-7 and V is TRBV6-6, with TRBD1 identical over 8 bases. The V gene's germline CDR1 is MNHNY and CDR2 SVGAGI (reference sequence). CDR3 length: 12 residues. J gave up 3 bases and V 6 bases, and 1 base lay outside the gene matches. This CDR3 reads CASSGQGYEQYF. In DNA, the CDR3 is TGTGCCAGCAGCGGACAGGGCTACGAGCAGTACTTC.

This chain connects TRBV6-1 to TRBJ2-7; 7 bases match TRBD1. The CDR3 runs to 15 residues. Trimming removed 8 bases from V and 3 bases from J; junction bases left unmatched: 13. CDR1 is MNHNS and CDR2 is SASEGT in the germline V gene. CDR3 nucleotide sequence: TGTGCCAGCCGCTCGCCTGGGCAGGGGGACTACGAGCAGTACTTC. Translated: CASRSPGQGDYEQYF.

The gene calls are TRBV18 and TRBJ1-2; D is ambiguous. The CDR3 totals 14 residues. V lost 2 bases to trimming and J lost 4 bases, with 11 bases between them. Germline CDR1 is KGHSH and CDR2 is LQKENI. CDR3 nucleotides: TGTGCCAGCTCACCAATGCAAGAGGGCTATGGCTACACCTTC. It specifies CASSPMQEGYGYTF. Complete variable domain (other parts from reference TRBV18 and TRBJ1-2): NAGVMQNPRHLVRRRGQEARLRCSPMKGHSHVYWYRQLPEEGLKFMVYLQKENIIDESGMPKERFSAEFPKEGPSILRIQQVVRGDSAAYFCASSPMQEGYGYTFGSGTRLTVV.

As to this clone: Other nucleotide sequences from this sample produce the same CDR3. The chain uses TRBV29-1 and TRBJ1-1; D is unresolved. From germline, CDR1 is SQVTM and CDR2 ANQGSEA. V lost 3 bases and J lost 1, with 3 bases in between. The CDR3 sequence is 11 residues long. The CDR3 sequence is CSVDRNTEAFF. In nucleotides, the CDR3 is TGCAGCGTTGACAGGAACACTGAAGCTTTCTTT.

A remark on this clone: One end of the junction fails to match germline, which may point to a read error. The sample has other DNA sequences that encode this CDR3 too. The genes are TRBV10-3 and TRBJ2-2; D is tentatively TRBD1 or TRBD2 (5 bases each). CDR1 ENHRY and CDR2 SYGVKD come from the germline V gene. The CDR3 consists of 13 residues. The CDR3 spells CAIRGTNTGELFF. The CDR3 bases are TGTGCCATCAGGGGGACGAATACCGGGGAGCTGTTTTTT.

V gene TRBV5-1 combines with J gene TRBJ1-2; 10 nucleotides match TRBD1. Trimming at V came to 5 bases and at J to 10 bases, leaving 11 bases not matched to a gene. Germline V gives CDR1 SGHRS, CDR2 YFSETQ. The CDR3 spans 14 residues. CDR3 sequence reads: CASRFQRTGGNYTF. DNA of the CDR3: TGCGCCAGCAGGTTTCAAAGGACAGGGGGTAACTACACCTTC.

The chain carries TRBV14 and TRBJ1-2, with no clear D. Between the trimmed V and J ends, which lost 1 base and 4 bases, there was a span of 7 bases. This CDR3 has 13 amino acids. Germline V lookup: CDR1 SGHDN, CDR2 FVKESK. The CDR3 loop reads CASSQGQLYGYTF. CDR3 DNA sequence: TGTGCCAGCAGCCAAGGGCAGCTCTATGGCTACACCTTC. The variable domain in full, with the rest retrieved from reference TRBV14 and TRBJ1-2, is EAGVTQFPSHSVIEKGQTVTLRCDPISGHDNLYWYRRVMGKEIKFLLHFVKESKQDESGMPNNRFLAERTGGTYSTLKVQPAELEDSGVYFCASSQGQLYGYTFGSGTRLTVV.

This chain's CDR3 is CASRLTGEVKTQYF. DNA of the CDR3: TGTGCCAGCAGACTTACAGGGGAGGTAAAGACCCAGTACTTC. The chain is built from TRBV6-6 and TRBJ2-5, with D tentatively TRBD1 (7 bases). Germline CDR1 MNHNY, CDR2 SVGAGI (reference sequence). The CDR3 extends over 14 amino acids. Trimming took off 6 bases at V and 6 bases at J, with 17 bases between the two ends.

The chain links TRBV7-9 to TRBJ1-6, with D possibly matching TRBD1 (5 bases). Trimming removed 5 bases at V and 7 bases at J, with 12 bases between. Germline CDR1 SEHNR, CDR2 FQNEAQ (reference sequence). The CDR3 sequence is 14 residues long. CDR3 coding DNA: TGTGCCAGCAGCGCCCGGGACGGAAATTCACCCCTCCACTTT. It is translated as CASSARDGNSPLHF.